These 29 T cell receptor beta chains were all obtained from the same sample, sequenced in a study of T cells in Graves' hyperthyroidism and ophthalmopathy. RNA transcripts were the template for amplifying TCR beta CDR3 regions. An initial round of RT-PCR targeting the TCR CDR3 relied on the HTBI primer set. TCRdb re-analysed the multiplex PCR reads in MiXCR, keeping a single row per CDR3 protein. The repertoire holds about 840,000 distinct CDR3 sequences, with 35% to 45% as singletons. The sequenced sample was blood. The source of these receptors is a man younger than 35 with Graves' hyperthyroidism.

The V call is TRBV2, the J call TRBJ1-1; possible D gene TRBD1, 5 bases. The CDR3 has 13 amino acids. V was trimmed by 8 bases and J by 1 base, leaving 11 bases between them. Germline loops: CDR1 SNHLY, CDR2 FYNNEI. CDR3: CASGGTTNTEAFF. The CDR3 region has the DNA TGTGCCAGCGGGGGAACCACGAACACTGAAGCTTTCTTT.

As regards this clonotype: The CDR3 end shows no conserved phenylalanine or tryptophan, and so a read error is likely. V is TRBV10-3 and J is TRBJ1-5; TRBD1 matches 7 bases. The CDR3 consists of 13 residues. Trimming at V came to 6 bases and at J to 5 bases, leaving 4 bases not matched to a gene. Germline V gives CDR1 ENHRY, CDR2 SYGVKD. CDR3: CAIRVGTDQPQHS. The CDR3 DNA reads TGTGCCATCAGGGTCGGGACAGATCAGCCCCAGCATTCA.

V gene TRBV12-3 or TRBV12-4 combines with J gene TRBJ1-3; D is unclear. The V end was cut by 5 bases, the J end by 2 bases, with 13 bases between. The CDR3 spans 15 residues. The CDR3 reads CASSISPAPGNTIYF. CDR3 DNA sequence: TGTGCCAGCAGTATAAGTCCCGCTCCTGGAAACACCATATATTTT.

V is TRBV6-1 and J is TRBJ2-7, with 8 bases aligning to TRBD1. This CDR3 has 15 amino acids. J lost 2 bases, V lost 6 bases, and 9 bases had no gene match. In germline, CDR1 is MNHNS, CDR2 SASEGT. The CDR3 nucleotides are TGTGCCAGCAGCTTCACCGGGACAGGTGCCTACGAGCAGTACTTC. This codes for CASSFTGTGAYEQYF.

With respect to this clonotype: The junction does not match germline at one end; this may be a read error. The chain uses TRBV2 and TRBJ1-1; D might be TRBD1 (5 bases). Germline CDR1 and CDR2: SNHLY and FYNNEI. This CDR3 has 15 residues. CDR3 DNA: TGTGCCGGCAGGGACCGGATAGCGGGGAAGACTGAAGCTTTCTTT. Its translation is CAGRDRIAGKTEAFF. The full variable domain, completed using reference TRBV2 and TRBJ1-1, is EPEVTQTPSHQVTQMGQEVILRCVPISNHLYFYWYRQILGQKVEFLVSFYNNEISEKSEIFDDQFSVERPDGSNFTLKIRSTKLEDSAMYFCAGRDRIAGKTEAFFGQGTRLTVV.

The rearrangement joins TRBV5-5 to TRBJ1-1; the D is unclear. The CDR3 extends over 15 amino acids. V was trimmed by 3 bases and J by 1 base, leaving 13 bases between them. The germline V gene has CDR1 SGHKS and CDR2 YYEKEE (reference sequence). The CDR3 sequence: CASSYQDRTNTEAFF. CDR3 DNA sequence: TGTGCCAGCAGCTACCAGGACCGAACGAACACTGAAGCTTTCTTT.

A single count supports this clonotype. This chain connects TRBV20-1 to TRBJ1-1; the D gene is possibly TRBD1 (5 bases). Trimming removed 0 bases at V and 7 bases at J, with 21 bases between. The CDR3 is 16 residues long. Germline V gene lookup returns CDR1 DFQATT and CDR2 SNEGSKA (reference sequence). The CDR3 reads CSARDPSLGGVDEAFF. The CDR3 DNA follows: TGCAGTGCTAGAGATCCCTCCTTGGGGGGGGTTGATGAAGCTTTCTTT.

This clonotype was counted only a few times. This chain joins TRBV12-3 or TRBV12-4 and TRBJ1-5; a weak D match, TRBD1 (5 bases). The CDR3 covers 14 residues. Deletions cut 6 bases from V and 1 base from J, with 10 bases between. CDR3 DNA sequence: TGTGCCAGCAGCCAGTCAGGGAGCAATCAGCCCCAGCATTTT. Protein: CASSQSGSNQPQHF.

This clonotype was detected only once. The CDR3 protein is CASSSDRYGSPLHF. CDR3 DNA sequence: TGTGCCAGCAGCTCAGACCGGTACGGGTCACCCCTCCACTTT. V usage is TRBV7-8 and J usage is TRBJ1-6; no firm D call. This CDR3 is built from 14 residues. Trimming stripped 4 bases from V and 10 bases from J, with 14 bases between. Germline V gene lookup returns CDR1 SGHVS and CDR2 FQNEAQ. The variable domain in full, completed from reference TRBV7-8 and TRBJ1-6, reads GAGVSQSPRYKVAKRGQDVALRCDPISGHVSLFWYQQALGQGPEFLTYFQNEAQLDKSGLPSDRFFAERPEGSVSTLKIQRTQQEDSAVYLCASSSDRYGSPLHFGNGTRLTVT.

This rearrangement joins TRBV7-2 to TRBJ2-7; the match to TRBD2 covers 7 bases. The CDR3 runs to 14 residues. J gave up 7 bases and V 0 bases, and 6 bases lay outside the gene matches. Germline V gives CDR1 SGHTA, CDR2 FQGNSA. The CDR3 spells CASSLAGDYNEQYF. Here the CDR3 DNA reads TGTGCCAGCAGCTTAGCAGGGGACTACAATGAGCAGTACTTC.

This rearrangement joins TRBV19 to TRBJ1-5; possibly TRBD1 for D (5 bases). The germline gives CDR1 LNHDA, CDR2 SQIVND (reference sequence). The germline V and J ends were trimmed by 5 bases and 5 bases, with 19 bases remaining between them. There are 16 residues in the CDR3. The CDR3 nucleotides read TGTGCCAGTAGTGCCCGGACAAAGCTCCGCTATCAGCCCCAGCATTTT. The encoded protein is CASSARTKLRYQPQHF. The full variable domain, rest sourced from reference TRBV19 and TRBJ1-5, is DGGITQSPKYLFRKEGQNVTLSCEQNLNHDAMYWYRQDPGQGLRLIYYSQIVNDFQKGDIAEGYSVSREKKESFPLTVTSAQKNPTAFYLCASSARTKLRYQPQHFGDGTRLSIL.

The rearrangement links TRBV12-3 or TRBV12-4 to TRBJ1-5, with D uncertain. This CDR3 is built from 14 residues. Deletions cut 3 bases from V and 3 bases from J, with 9 bases between. CDR3: CASSFFELNQPQHF. The CDR3 DNA reads TGTGCCAGCAGTTTTTTCGAGCTCAATCAGCCCCAGCATTTT.

At least ten counts were recorded for this clonotype. The chain carries TRBV7-9 and TRBJ2-7, with D hard to call. V was clipped by 5 bases and J by 7 bases, with 12 bases between them. Germline CDR1 reads SEHNR; CDR2 reads FQNEAQ (reference sequence). The CDR3 extends over 12 amino acids. CDR3 sequence: CASSVSVIEQYF. The CDR3 nucleotides are TGTGCCAGCAGCGTCAGCGTTATTGAGCAGTACTTC.

Ten or more counts support this clonotype. The chain links TRBV29-1 to TRBJ2-5, with 9 bases fitting TRBD2. The germline V gene encodes CDR1 SQVTM and CDR2 ANQGSEA. V was pared by 7 bases and J by 3 bases, with 3 bases of the junction left unmatched. CDR3 length: 12 residues. CDR3 sequence reads: CSAASGEETQYF. The CDR3 region has the DNA TGCAGCGCGGCTAGCGGGGAAGAGACCCAGTACTTC.

The chain links TRBV11-2 to TRBJ1-6; 8 positions agree with TRBD1. Germline V gives CDR1 SGHAT, CDR2 FQNNGV. Losses at the gene ends were 4 bases for V and 7 bases for J; bases not matched to a gene: 15. This CDR3 region has 18 residues. The DNA for the CDR3 is TGTGCCAGCAGCTCTCAGGGGGCCGACTATGGATTGAATTCACCCCTCCACTTT. Its protein is CASSSQGADYGLNSPLHF.

This clonotype has ten or more counts. The chain combines TRBV7-6 with TRBJ2-5; D is undetermined. The CDR3 extends over 14 amino acids. V was trimmed by 2 bases and J by 4 bases, leaving 11 bases between them. CDR1 is SGHVS and CDR2 is FNYEAQ in the germline V gene. The CDR3 DNA reads TGTGCCAGCAGCTTATACGGGCCGGGAGAGACCCAGTACTTC. Translation gives CASSLYGPGETQYF.

This clonotype has ten or more counts. This chain links TRBV7-9 with TRBJ2-5; D possibly corresponds to TRBD2 (5 bases). The CDR3 covers 13 residues. The germline V gene has CDR1 SEHNR and CDR2 FQNEAQ (reference sequence). Trimming took off 8 bases at V and 4 bases at J, with 14 bases between the two ends. The CDR3 DNA follows: TGTGCCAGCGAGAGGGCTCAGCGAGAGACCCAGTACTTC. As protein: CASERAQRETQYF.

This clonotype came up many times. The chain joins TRBV7-9 to TRBJ2-6; D not certain. This CDR3 has 16 residues. The V end was cut by 1 base, the J end by 0 bases, with 7 bases between. CDR1 is SEHNR, CDR2 FQNEAQ, per germline (reference sequence). In DNA, the CDR3 is TGTGCCAGCAGCTTAGATCCGGACTCTGGGGCCAACGTCCTGACTTTC. Amino acids: CASSLDPDSGANVLTF.

This clonotype was found many times. The rearrangement uses TRBV7-9 and TRBJ2-5, with 9 bases lining up with TRBD1. V shed 4 bases, J shed 5 bases, and the junction held 5 bases outside the gene matches. The CDR3 runs to 14 residues. The germline V gene encodes CDR1 SEHNR and CDR2 FQNEAQ (reference sequence). The chain's CDR3 is CASSSTGGQETQYF. The CDR3 nucleotides read TGTGCCAGCAGCTCAACAGGGGGCCAGGAGACCCAGTACTTC. Looking up the rest from reference TRBV7-9 and TRBJ2-5 gives the full variable domain: DTGVSQNPRHKITKRGQNVTFRCDPISEHNRLYWYRQTLGQGPEFLTYFQNEAQLEKSRLLSDRFSAERPKGSFSTLEIQRTEQGDSAMYLCASSSTGGQETQYFGPGTRLLVL.

This clonotype was counted a few times. V gene TRBV20-1 combines with J gene TRBJ1-5, with TRBD1 matching 8 bases. Germline V lookup: CDR1 DFQATT, CDR2 SNEGSKA (reference sequence). The CDR3 totals 15 residues. The junction had 8 bases not matched to a gene; V was cut back by 0 bases and J by 7 bases. The CDR3 here is CSARDRAGGGQPQHF. The CDR3 nucleotides are TGCAGTGCTAGAGATAGGGCAGGGGGCGGGCAGCCCCAGCATTTT.

This clonotype was seen many times. The V gene is TRBV19, the J gene TRBJ1-1, with a possible D match to TRBD1 (6 bases). The length of the CDR3 is 13 residues. V was shortened by 4 bases and J by 6 bases, with 12 bases between the two germline ends. Per the germline V gene, CDR1 is LNHDA and CDR2 is SQIVND (reference sequence). The CDR3 region is CASSTFAGAEAFF. The CDR3 nucleotides are TGTGCCAGTAGTACGTTTGCAGGGGCTGAAGCTTTCTTT.

The chain carries TRBV7-3 and TRBJ2-5; TRBD2 aligns across 11 bases. J lost 5 bases, V lost 1 base, and 15 bases had no gene match. Germline V gives CDR1 SGHTA, CDR2 FQGTGA. The CDR3 is 19 amino acids. CDR3: CASSLKGGTSGGQGETQYF. The CDR3 region has the DNA TGTGCCAGCAGCTTAAAGGGGGGAACTAGCGGGGGCCAGGGGGAGACCCAGTACTTC. Full variable domain (outside the CDR3, taken from reference TRBV7-3 and TRBJ2-5): GAGVSQTPSNKVTEKGKYVELRCDPISGHTALYWYRQSLGQGPEFLIYFQGTGAADDSGLPNDRFFAVRPEGSVSTLKIQRTERGDSAVYLCASSLKGGTSGGQGETQYFGPGTRLLVL.

The V gene is TRBV7-2, the J gene TRBJ2-7, with 12 positions matching TRBD1. The CDR3 is made up of 15 amino acids. Germline CDR1 and CDR2: SGHTA and FQGNSA. The trim removed 5 bases at V and 3 bases at J, leaving 5 bases unmatched. The CDR3 DNA follows: TGTGCCAGCAGCGATGGGACAGGGGGCTTCTACGAGCAGTACTTC. Amino acids: CASSDGTGGFYEQYF.

Ten or more counts support this clonotype. CDR3 DNA: TGTGCCAGCAGCCGGGCAGAGACCCAGTACTTC. The encoded protein is CASSRAETQYF. The J gene is TRBJ2-5, the V gene TRBV7-2; no clear D gene. In germline, CDR1 is SGHTA, CDR2 FQGNSA. The CDR3 contains 11 residues. V lost 5 bases to trimming and J lost 4 bases, with 5 bases between them.

The chain combines TRBV19 with TRBJ2-7; unclear D gene. V was clipped by 0 bases and J by 2 bases, with 5 bases between them. CDR3 length: 13 amino acids. Germline CDR1 reads LNHDA; CDR2 reads SQIVND (reference sequence). The CDR3: CASSIEVAYEQYF. In DNA, the CDR3 is TGTGCCAGTAGTATAGAAGTCGCCTACGAGCAGTACTTC.

The chain joins TRBV29-1 to TRBJ2-7; a weak D match, TRBD1 (5 bases). Trimming cost V 8 bases and J 1 base, with 18 bases left between them. This CDR3 region has 14 residues. Germline V gene data show CDR1 as SQVTM and CDR2 as ANQGSEA. This chain's CDR3 is CSLGLGANSYEQYF. CDR3 sequence (DNA): TGCAGCTTAGGGTTAGGGGCGAATTCCTACGAGCAGTACTTC.

The table lists this clonotype with many counts. The chain couples TRBV9 to TRBJ1-1; no reliable D call. The CDR3 has 13 residues. Trimming removed 7 bases from V and 1 base from J, with 11 bases in between. Germline CDR1 and CDR2: SGDLS and YYNGEE. CDR3 nucleotide sequence: TGTGCCAGCCCCTTAGATTGGAACACTGAAGCTTTCTTT. It specifies CASPLDWNTEAFF.

This clonotype occurred many times. This chain connects TRBV24-1 to TRBJ1-5, with a weak D call TRBD1 (6 bases). The CDR3 spans 14 residues. CDR1 is KGHDR, CDR2 SFDVKD, per germline. V was trimmed by 3 bases and J by 7 bases, leaving 12 bases between them. The DNA of the CDR3 is TGTGCCACCAGTGATCAGGGGAATCGGCAGCCCCAGCATTTT. Encoded protein: CATSDQGNRQPQHF.

This clonotype came up many times. Here the CDR3 reads CASSLTLMNEKLFF. The CDR3 nucleotides read TGTGCCAGCAGCTTAACCTTGATGAATGAAAAACTGTTTTTT. The rearrangement uses TRBV7-9 and TRBJ1-4; D is unresolved. Trimming cost V 2 bases and J 5 bases, with 9 bases left between them. The CDR3 spans 14 residues. Per germline, CDR1 SEHNR and CDR2 FQNEAQ (reference sequence).